A single sample is the source of the 14 T cell receptor beta chains below, sequenced in a study of blood T cell repertoires in COVID-19. Here immunoSEQ multiplex PCR was the method, and the copy in TCRdb shows in-frame clones only, minus some. Of under 200,000 clones in the sample, roughly 84% were seen once. Sample: peripheral blood. The receptor set was obtained from a human donor with acute or convalescent COVID-19. The donor label of this sample is uncertain.

This chain uses TRBV5-6 with TRBJ2-5; 8 bases match TRBD2. The CDR3 sequence is 15 residues long. Losses at the gene ends were 5 bases for V and 7 bases for J; bases not matched to a gene: 13. Germline CDR1 and CDR2: SGHDT and YYEEEE. CDR3 amino acids: CASSYPGLGIGTQYF. CDR3 in DNA: TGTGCCAGCAGTTATCCGGGACTAGGGATCGGGACCCAGTACTTC.

CDR3 loop: CASRPGLAGSGELFF. CDR3 coding DNA: TGTGCCAGCAGGCCGGGACTAGCGGGATCCGGGGAGCTGTTTTTT. The chain uses TRBV25-1 and TRBJ2-2, with TRBD2 identical over 13 bases. This CDR3 has 15 amino acids. In germline, CDR1 is MGHDK, CDR2 SYGVNS. The ends lost 6 bases at V and 6 bases at J; junction bases unmatched: 4.

The gene calls are TRBV5-6 and TRBJ2-1, with 9 bases that match TRBD1. The CDR3 is 15 residues long. Looked up from germline, CDR1 is SGHDT and CDR2 is YYEEEE. V lost 4 bases to trimming and J lost 2 bases; unmatched junction nucleotides: 4. The DNA for the CDR3 is TGTGCCAGCAGCGAGGACAGGGGACCCTACAATGAGCAGTTCTTC. Amino acid sequence: CASSEDRGPYNEQFF. Using reference TRBV5-6 and TRBJ2-1 for the parts outside the CDR3, the full variable domain is DAGVTQSPTHLIKTRGQQVTLRCSPKSGHDTVSWYQQALGQGPQFIFQYYEEEERQRGNFPDRFSGHQFPNYSSELNVNALLLGDSALYLCASSEDRGPYNEQFFGPGTRLTVL.

The J gene is TRBJ1-4, the V gene TRBV28, with D possibly being TRBD1 (6 bases). Germline V gene data show CDR1 as MDHEN and CDR2 as SYDVKM. V was pared by 6 bases and J by 9 bases, with 14 bases between. There are 13 residues in the CDR3. The CDR3: CASSQGIFKKLFF. The CDR3 region has the DNA TGTGCCAGCAGCCAGGGGATCTTTAAAAAACTGTTTTTT.

The V and J genes are TRBV19 and TRBJ1-1; D gene ambiguous. Germline-derived CDR1 and CDR2 are LNHDA and SQIVND (reference sequence). The V and J ends lost 3 bases and 4 bases respectively, with 18 bases between them. The CDR3 is 16 amino acids. CDR3 sequence: CASSILPSPAGTEAFF. The DNA of the CDR3 is TGTGCCAGTAGTATCCTTCCCTCCCCCGCGGGCACTGAAGCTTTCTTT.

This chain joins TRBV27 and TRBJ2-5; 8 nucleotides line up with TRBD1. From germline, CDR1 is MNHEY and CDR2 SMNVEV (reference sequence). CDR3 length: 15 residues. The ends lost 8 bases at V and 0 bases at J; junction bases unmatched: 8. The CDR3 coding sequence is TGTGCCAGCCTCCCTCGGGACAGGCACCAAGAGACCCAGTACTTC. Its translation: CASLPRDRHQETQYF.

This chain links TRBV5-1 with TRBJ1-3, with a weak D call TRBD1 (5 bases). There are 17 residues in the CDR3. CDR1 is SGHRS and CDR2 is YFSETQ in the germline V gene. V was shortened by 0 bases and J by 2 bases, with 15 bases between the two germline ends. The CDR3 sequence is CASSLGRDVVAGNTIYF. In DNA, the CDR3 is TGCGCCAGCAGCTTGGGGCGGGACGTTGTTGCTGGAAACACCATATATTTT.

The chain employs TRBV19 and TRBJ2-7, with TRBD2 matching 7 bases. Germline values: CDR1 LNHDA, CDR2 SQIVND (reference sequence). The CDR3 runs to 12 residues. Unmatched junction bases numbered 6, after V lost 8 bases and J lost 5 bases. Written as DNA, the CDR3 is TGTGCCAGTCGTGGGGGGAGGGACGAGCAGTACTTC. Translation: CASRGGRDEQYF.

V gene TRBV10-1 combines with J gene TRBJ2-7; no definite D call. Trimming cost V 3 bases and J 6 bases, with 15 bases left between them. CDR1 WNHNN and CDR2 SYGVQD come from the germline V gene (reference sequence). The CDR3 length is 14 residues. CDR3 protein: CASSDNSKLGEQYF. The CDR3 DNA follows: TGCGCCAGCAGTGATAATTCAAAGCTCGGCGAGCAGTACTTC.

The CDR3 is CASSSGDGANVLTF. CDR3 nucleotides: TGTGCCAGTAGTTCAGGGGATGGGGCCAACGTCCTGACTTTC. V gene TRBV19 combines with J gene TRBJ2-6; D is perhaps TRBD1 (6 bases). The germline V and J ends were trimmed by 5 bases and 3 bases, with 8 bases remaining between them. This CDR3 is 14 amino acids long. Germline V lookup: CDR1 LNHDA, CDR2 SQIVND (reference sequence).

This clone was recorded a few times. The CDR3 spells CASSLNPGLQNTEAFF. CDR3 in DNA: TGTGCCAGCAGCCTAAACCCAGGACTCCAGAACACTGAAGCTTTCTTT. J is TRBJ1-1 and V is TRBV3-1 (or the pseudogene TRBV3-2); D unclear. The V gene lost 4 bases and the J gene lost 1 base, with 16 bases spanning the gap. The CDR3 covers 16 residues. Germline loops: CDR1 LGHDT, CDR2 YNNKEL (reference sequence).

The chain employs TRBV5-1 and TRBJ1-5; D gene uncertain. Trimming removed 0 bases at V and 1 base at J, with 8 bases between. Germline loops: CDR1 SGHRS, CDR2 YFSETQ. The CDR3 extends over 15 amino acids. CDR3 amino acids: CASSLGTGSNQPQHF. The CDR3 region has the DNA TGCGCCAGCAGCTTGGGGACGGGGAGCAATCAGCCCCAGCATTTT.

DNA of the CDR3: TGCGCCAGCAGCTCCGGGAGGGTCCCCGGGAACACCGGGGAGCTGTTTTTT. It codes for CASSSGRVPGNTGELFF. The J gene is TRBJ2-2, the V gene TRBV5-1; 8 nucleotides align to TRBD2. The V gene's germline CDR1 is SGHRS and CDR2 YFSETQ. Losses at the gene ends were 3 bases for V and 1 base for J; bases not matched to a gene: 8. This CDR3 is built from 17 residues.

This chain links TRBV6-1 with TRBJ2-7; D may be TRBD2 (5 bases). Per germline, CDR1 MNHNS and CDR2 SASEGT. The CDR3 extends over 15 amino acids. The ends were cut back, 0 bases at V and 3 bases at J, with 12 bases in the middle. The DNA of the CDR3 is TGTGCCAGCAGTGAAGCGACGGGGTTGTACTACGAGCAGTACTTC. Amino acids: CASSEATGLYYEQYF.